This T cell receptor (beta chain) originates from a study of vaccination effects on CD4 cells after COVID-19. Study in general: Vaccination followed sampling of two convalescent patients by 16 days and one week respectively. Broader study findings: Vaccine-induced new clones formed most post-vaccine spike-reactive clones in convalescents.

To note about this clone: As yet, its antigen is unknown.

Sequenced by immunoSEQ multiplex PCR; TCRdb stores in-frame clones only, minus some. The data hold under 80,000 clones, with under 85% observed a single time. The CDR3 extends over 16 amino acids. The germline V gene encodes CDR1 LGHNA and CDR2 YNFKEQ. V trimming: 6 bases; J trimming: 4 bases; junction bases outside the gene matches: 9. Viral peptide pools were used in the ViraFEST assay to expand antigen-specific CD4+ T cells, and sequencing came afterward. Between days 9 and 11 of culture, CD4+ T cells were separated out. This individual contracted SARS-CoV-2 between March and December 2020, as verified by PCR. In culture with about 10 IU/ml IL-2 and about 10 ug/ml peptides, PBMC were grown at fewer than 2.5 million per well. It was an HIV-1 Nef peptide pool that made up the negative control culture.

V and J are TRBV4-2 and TRBJ1-3; 10 nucleotides agree with TRBD1. This TCR came from a human donor who had a prior SARS-CoV-2 infection. The sequencing used CD4+ T cells from PBMCs cultured with HIV peptides, collected before COVID-19 vaccination. Described subset: HIV-1 Nef peptide pool negative control/reference culture. This CDR3 is CASSRTGQGTGNTIYF. CDR3 coding DNA: TGTGCCAGCAGTCGAACGGGACAGGGGACGGGAAACACCATATATTTT.